These 9 T cell receptor beta chains were all obtained from the same sample, sequenced in a study of technical replicates of blood from a few donors. Here immunoSEQ multiplex PCR was the method, and the copy in TCRdb shows in-frame clones only, minus some. This sample has under 95,000 clones, with roughly 90% found just once. Sample: T cells isolated from PBMCs. These receptors all stem from a human donor in good health.

This chain connects TRBV19 to TRBJ2-7; TRBD1 matches 7 bases. The V segment lost 5 bases and the J segment 10 bases; nucleotides outside the gene matches: 11. Germline loops: CDR1 LNHDA, CDR2 SQIVND (reference sequence). The CDR3 sequence is 13 residues long. In DNA, the CDR3 is TGTGCCAGTAGTGCGGAGACAGGGAGAAACCAGTACTTC. It is translated as CASSAETGRNQYF.

In this sample, this clone turned up a few times. This chain joins TRBV7-9 and TRBJ1-2; 8 positions agree with TRBD1. The ends lost 4 bases at V and 3 bases at J; junction bases unmatched: 4. CDR1 is SEHNR and CDR2 is FQNEAQ in the germline V gene (reference sequence). The CDR3 has 14 amino acids. The CDR3, as DNA: TGTGCCAGCAGCTCTGGGACAGGAGACTATGGCTACACCTTC. As protein: CASSSGTGDYGYTF. The variable domain in full, with the rest retrieved from reference TRBV7-9 and TRBJ1-2, is DTGVSQNPRHKITKRGQNVTFRCDPISEHNRLYWYRQTLGQGPEFLTYFQNEAQLEKSRLLSDRFSAERPKGSFSTLEIQRTEQGDSAMYLCASSSGTGDYGYTFGSGTRLTVV.

The V gene is TRBV6-5, the J gene TRBJ2-3; 7 nucleotides align to TRBD1. The V and J ends lost 2 bases and 5 bases, in that order; junction bases with no gene match: 4. CDR1 is MNHEY and CDR2 is SVGAGI in the germline V gene. The CDR3 covers 14 residues. The CDR3 DNA is TGTGCCAGCAGTTACCCGGCAGGGGGAGATACGCAGTATTTT. Translated: CASSYPAGGDTQYF.

The V call is TRBV10-2, the J call TRBJ1-3; 10 bases map to TRBD1. The CDR3 consists of 15 residues. J gave up 3 bases and V 2 bases, and 1 base lay outside the gene matches. Per the germline V gene, CDR1 is WSHSY and CDR2 is SAAADI. For the CDR3, the DNA is TGCGCCAGCAGTGAGGACAGGGGGCATGGAAACACCATATATTTT. It translates to CASSEDRGHGNTIYF.

CDR3 residues: CASRGPGQGLYEQYF. CDR3 nucleotide sequence: TGTGCCAGCAGGGGACCGGGACAGGGTCTTTACGAGCAGTACTTC. The V and J genes are TRBV11-2 and TRBJ2-7; 9 nucleotides agree with TRBD1. V shed 6 bases, J shed 4 bases, and the junction held 10 bases outside the gene matches. The CDR3 loop spans 15 amino acids. Germline V gives CDR1 SGHAT, CDR2 FQNNGV.

The V and J genes are TRBV30 and TRBJ2-1; perhaps TRBD1 as D (6 bases). There are 12 residues in the CDR3. CDR1 and CDR2 from the germline V gene are GTSNPN and SVGIG (reference sequence). Between the trimmed V and J ends, which lost 0 bases and 8 bases, there was a span of 8 bases. CDR3 sequence: CAWSVQGDEQFF. The CDR3 DNA follows: TGTGCCTGGAGTGTACAGGGAGATGAGCAGTTCTTC.

The CDR3 loop is CASPGGADYEQYF. CDR3 nucleotides: TGTGCCTCGCCGGGGGGCGCGGACTACGAGCAGTACTTC. The chain links TRBV30 to TRBJ2-7; D is possibly TRBD2 (7 bases). Germline loops: CDR1 GTSNPN, CDR2 SVGIG (reference sequence). This CDR3 comprises 13 residues. Between the trimmed V and J ends, which lost 7 bases and 3 bases, there was a span of 16 bases.

The chain has TRBV13 and TRBJ1-3; D is possibly TRBD1 (5 bases). Trimming took 5 bases from V and 0 from J, leaving 11 bases between them. The CDR3 sequence is 15 residues long. The V gene's germline CDR1 is PRHDT and CDR2 FYEKMQ (reference sequence). CDR3 bases: TGTGCCAGCAGCCTCGGACACATCTCTGGAAACACCATATATTTT. It specifies CASSLGHISGNTIYF.

V gene TRBV11-2 combines with J gene TRBJ2-7; D not resolved. CDR1 and CDR2 (germline): SGHAT, FQNNGV. The CDR3 is made up of 13 amino acids. V lost 3 bases and J lost 2, with 8 bases in between. The CDR3 DNA follows: TGTGCCAGCAGCTTGGCTGGTACCTACGAGCAGTACTTC. Protein sequence: CASSLAGTYEQYF.